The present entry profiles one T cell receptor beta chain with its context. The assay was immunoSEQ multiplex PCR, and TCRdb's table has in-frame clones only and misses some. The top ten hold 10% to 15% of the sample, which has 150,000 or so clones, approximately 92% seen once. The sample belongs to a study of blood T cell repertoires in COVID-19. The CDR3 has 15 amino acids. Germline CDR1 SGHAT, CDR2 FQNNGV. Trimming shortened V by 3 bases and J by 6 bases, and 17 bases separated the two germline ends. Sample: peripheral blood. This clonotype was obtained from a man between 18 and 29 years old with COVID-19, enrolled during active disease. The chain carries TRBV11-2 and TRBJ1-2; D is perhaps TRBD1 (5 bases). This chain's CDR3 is CASSFPGTGGNGYTF. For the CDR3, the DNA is TGTGCCAGCAGCTTCCCCGGGACGGGAGGCAATGGCTACACCTTC.